Detailed here is one T cell receptor beta chain. Antigen unknown. The germline V gene has CDR1 SGHVS and CDR2 FQNEAQ. Trimming removed 1 base from V and 1 base from J, with 17 bases in between. The CDR3 loop spans 17 amino acids. This sample is part of a study of T-cell reconstitution after alpha-beta-depleted transplantation in children. Study-wide findings and caveats: Newly made T cells mostly supplied T-cell counts and diversity one year after transplant. Surviving recipient T cells and thymic progenitors accounted for the high day-60 TCRbeta diversity observed in some patients. Expanded graft clones, several hundred of them, were reportedly the source of alpha-beta T cells about two months after transplant.

Unique molecular identifiers featured in how the TCRbeta library was prepared. Via MiXCR, TCRdb re-called the PCR reads, giving one row per CDR3 protein. The table includes roughly 350,000 distinct CDR3 sequences, 16% detected once. The sequencing used PBMCs, mostly from graft donor cells, collected 360 days after TCRalphabeta/CD19-depleted stem cell transplant. This receptor was obtained from a male patient between 2 and 10 years old who had a stem cell transplant for acute lymphoblastic leukemia, so the T cells may come from the graft donor. The chain combines TRBV7-8 with TRBJ2-7; D perhaps matches TRBD1 (6 bases). The CDR3 sequence: CASSLERVGGPSYEQYF. In DNA form, the CDR3 reads TGTGCCAGCAGCTTAGAGAGAGTTGGGGGCCCTTCCTACGAGCAGTACTTC. Complete variable domain (other parts from reference TRBV7-8 and TRBJ2-7): GAGVSQSPRYKVAKRGQDVALRCDPISGHVSLFWYQQALGQGPEFLTYFQNEAQLDKSGLPSDRFFAERPEGSVSTLKIQRTQQEDSAVYLCASSLERVGGPSYEQYFGPGTRLTVT.